Here is one TCR beta chain with its context. The antigen is undetermined. This sample is part of a study of shared clonotypes between healthy human individuals. Study conclusions and caveats: Shared clonotypes across all four donors exceeded non-shared ones in generation probability.

CDR3 length: 14 residues. The V end was cut by 4 bases, the J end by 5 bases, with 14 bases between. Germline lookup yields CDR1 SGHRS and CDR2 YFSETQ. Adult donors, all healthy and HIV-negative, had no recent acute infections or vaccinations. The donors, all of them Caucasian adults, lived in Nashville, Tennessee. It was around 220 ng DNA, some 30,000 T cell genomes, that sorted-subset replicate PCRs used. Here immunoSEQ multiplex PCR was the method, and the copy in TCRdb shows in-frame clones only, minus some. The table includes about 1 million clones, under 80% detected once. The J gene is TRBJ2-3, the V gene TRBV5-1; no definite D call. Sequencing used memory CD4+ T cells sorted from blood. The subset: CD45RA-negative fraction. This receptor was identified in a man between 18 and 35 years old in good health. The CDR3 DNA reads as TGCGCCAGCAGCCTGAACCGGGCCGGAGATACGCAGTATTTT. This sequence encodes CASSLNRAGDTQYF.